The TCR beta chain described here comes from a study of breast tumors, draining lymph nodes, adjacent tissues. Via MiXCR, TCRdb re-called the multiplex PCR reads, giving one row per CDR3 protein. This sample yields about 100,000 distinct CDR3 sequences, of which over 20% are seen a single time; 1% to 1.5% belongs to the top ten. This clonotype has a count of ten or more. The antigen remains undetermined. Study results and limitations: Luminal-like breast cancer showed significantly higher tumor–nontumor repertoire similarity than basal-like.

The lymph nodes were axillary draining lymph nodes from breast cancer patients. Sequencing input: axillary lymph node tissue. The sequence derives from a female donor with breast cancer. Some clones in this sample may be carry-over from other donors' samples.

CDR3 amino acids: CSAGLQTNTGELFF. The CDR3 region has the DNA TGCAGCGCTGGCCTACAGACGAACACCGGGGAGCTGTTTTTT. J is TRBJ2-2 and V is TRBV29-1; D is ambiguous. Germline-derived CDR1 and CDR2 are SQVTM and ANQGSEA. This CDR3 has 14 amino acids. With 7 bases removed from V and 0 bases from J, the gap between germline ends came to 12 bases.